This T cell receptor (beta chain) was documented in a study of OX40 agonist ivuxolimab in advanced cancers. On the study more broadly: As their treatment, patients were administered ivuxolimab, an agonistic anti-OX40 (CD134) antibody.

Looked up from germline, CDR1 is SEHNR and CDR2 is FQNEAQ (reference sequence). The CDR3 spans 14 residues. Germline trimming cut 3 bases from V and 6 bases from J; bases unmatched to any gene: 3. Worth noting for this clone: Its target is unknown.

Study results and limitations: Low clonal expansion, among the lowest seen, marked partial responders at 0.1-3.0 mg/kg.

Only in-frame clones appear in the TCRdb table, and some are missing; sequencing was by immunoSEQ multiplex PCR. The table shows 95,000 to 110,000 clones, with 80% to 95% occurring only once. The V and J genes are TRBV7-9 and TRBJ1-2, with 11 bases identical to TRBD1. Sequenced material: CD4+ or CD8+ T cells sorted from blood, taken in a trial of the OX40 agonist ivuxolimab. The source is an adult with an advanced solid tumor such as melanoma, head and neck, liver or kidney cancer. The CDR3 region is CASSLDRGRNGYTF. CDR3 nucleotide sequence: TGTGCCAGCAGCTTGGACAGGGGGCGCAATGGCTACACCTTC.